This TCR beta chain was sequenced during a study of cytomegalovirus exposure and HLA in healthy donors. The data were produced by immunoSEQ multiplex PCR, yet TCRdb's version contains in-frame clones alone and is incomplete. The sample lists roughly 150,000 clones; less than 90% were seen once. Worth noting for this clone: Its cognate antigen is unknown.

CDR3 length equals 14 residues. In germline, CDR1 is SGHRS, CDR2 YFSETQ. Unmatched junction bases numbered 6, after V lost 7 bases and J lost 2 bases. Findings and caveats of the study: CMV antigen specificity was confirmed in vitro for a few CMV-associated chains.

The sequencing sample was made of PBMCs. The receptor comes from a young woman in good health and CMV-seronegative. V gene TRBV5-1 combines with J gene TRBJ2-7; 10 bases are shared with TRBD1. The CDR3 DNA follows: TGCGCCAGCCAGCGGGACAGGGGAACCTACGAGCAGTACTTC. It specifies CASQRDRGTYEQYF.